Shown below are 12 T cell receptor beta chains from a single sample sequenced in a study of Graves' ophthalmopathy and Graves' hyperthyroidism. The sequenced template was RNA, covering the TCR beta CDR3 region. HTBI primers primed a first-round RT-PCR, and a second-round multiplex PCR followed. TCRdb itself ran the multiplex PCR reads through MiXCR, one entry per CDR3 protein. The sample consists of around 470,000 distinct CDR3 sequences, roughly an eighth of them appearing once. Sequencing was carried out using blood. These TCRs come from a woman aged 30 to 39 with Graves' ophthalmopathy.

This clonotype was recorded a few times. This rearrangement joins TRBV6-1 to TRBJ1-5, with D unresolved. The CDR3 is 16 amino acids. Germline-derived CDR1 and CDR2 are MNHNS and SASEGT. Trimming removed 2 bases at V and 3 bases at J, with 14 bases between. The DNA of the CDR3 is TGTGCCAGCAGTGAATGGGTGGTCGAGGACAATCAGCCCCAGCATTTT. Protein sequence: CASSEWVVEDNQPQHF.

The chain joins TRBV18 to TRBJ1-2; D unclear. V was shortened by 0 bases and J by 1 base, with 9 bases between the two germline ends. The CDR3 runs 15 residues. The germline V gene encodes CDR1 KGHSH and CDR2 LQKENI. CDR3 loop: CASSPPTPFNYGYTF. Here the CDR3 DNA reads TGTGCCAGCTCACCACCGACCCCTTTTAACTATGGCTACACCTTC.

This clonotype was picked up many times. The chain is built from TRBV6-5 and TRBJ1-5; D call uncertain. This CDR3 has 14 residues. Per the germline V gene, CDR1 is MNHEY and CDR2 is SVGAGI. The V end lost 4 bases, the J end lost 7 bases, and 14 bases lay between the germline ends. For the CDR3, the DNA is TGTGCCAGCAGTTCCAGTGTTGGAGGCCAGCCCCAGCATTTT. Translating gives CASSSSVGGQPQHF.

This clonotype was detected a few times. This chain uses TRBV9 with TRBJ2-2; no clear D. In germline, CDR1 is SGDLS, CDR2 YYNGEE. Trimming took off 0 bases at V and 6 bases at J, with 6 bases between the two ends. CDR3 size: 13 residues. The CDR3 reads CASSVGGSGELFF. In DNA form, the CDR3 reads TGTGCCAGCAGCGTAGGTGGTTCCGGGGAGCTGTTTTTT. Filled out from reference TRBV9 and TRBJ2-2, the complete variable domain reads DSGVTQTPKHLITATGQRVTLRCSPRSGDLSVYWYQQSLDQGLQFLIQYYNGEERAKGNILERFSAQQFPDLHSELNLSSLELGDSALYFCASSVGGSGELFFGEGSRLTVL.

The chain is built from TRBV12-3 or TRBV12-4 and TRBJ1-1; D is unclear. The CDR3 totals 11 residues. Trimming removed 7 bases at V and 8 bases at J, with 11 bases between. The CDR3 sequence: CASILGREAFF. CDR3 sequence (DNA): TGTGCCAGCATCCTGGGCCGAGAAGCTTTCTTT.

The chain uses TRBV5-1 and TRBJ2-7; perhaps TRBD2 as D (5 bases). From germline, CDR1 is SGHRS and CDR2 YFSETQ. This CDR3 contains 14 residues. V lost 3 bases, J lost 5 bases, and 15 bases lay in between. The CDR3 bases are TGCGCCAGCAGCTCCACTAGTTTTGCGGACGAGCAGTACTTC. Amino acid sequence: CASSSTSFADEQYF.

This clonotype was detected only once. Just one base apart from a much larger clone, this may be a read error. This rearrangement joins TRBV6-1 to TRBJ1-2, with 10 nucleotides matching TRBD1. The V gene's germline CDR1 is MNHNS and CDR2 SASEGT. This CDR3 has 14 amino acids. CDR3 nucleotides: TGTGTCAGCAGTGACAGGGGGCTTAACTATGGCTACACCTTC. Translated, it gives CVSSDRGLNYGYTF.

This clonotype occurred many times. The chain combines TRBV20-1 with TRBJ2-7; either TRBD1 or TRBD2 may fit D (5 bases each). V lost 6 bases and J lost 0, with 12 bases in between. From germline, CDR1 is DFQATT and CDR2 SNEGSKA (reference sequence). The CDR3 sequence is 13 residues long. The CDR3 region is CSARHGGSYEQYF. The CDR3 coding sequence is TGCAGTGCCAGGCATGGGGGCTCCTACGAGCAGTACTTC.

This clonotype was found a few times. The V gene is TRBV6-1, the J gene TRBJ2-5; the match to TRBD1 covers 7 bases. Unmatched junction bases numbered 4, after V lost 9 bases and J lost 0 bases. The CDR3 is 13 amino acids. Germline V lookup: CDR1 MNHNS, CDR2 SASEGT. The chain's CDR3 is CASTGTDQETQYF. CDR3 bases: TGTGCCAGTACGGGGACAGACCAAGAGACCCAGTACTTC.

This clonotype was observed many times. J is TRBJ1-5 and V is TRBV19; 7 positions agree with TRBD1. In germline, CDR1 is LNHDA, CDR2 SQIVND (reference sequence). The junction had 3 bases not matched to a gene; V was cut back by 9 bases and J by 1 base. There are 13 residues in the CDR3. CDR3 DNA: TGTGCCAGCATGGACAGGAGCAATCAGCCCCAGCATTTT. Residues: CASMDRSNQPQHF. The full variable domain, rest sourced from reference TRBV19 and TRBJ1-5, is DGGITQSPKYLFRKEGQNVTLSCEQNLNHDAMYWYRQDPGQGLRLIYYSQIVNDFQKGDIAEGYSVSREKKESFPLTVTSAQKNPTAFYLCASMDRSNQPQHFGDGTRLSIL.

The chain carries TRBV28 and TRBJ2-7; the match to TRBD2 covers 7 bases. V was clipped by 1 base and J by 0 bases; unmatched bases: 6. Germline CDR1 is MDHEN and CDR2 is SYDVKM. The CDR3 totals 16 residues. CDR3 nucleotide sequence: TGTGCCAGCAGTTTATTCGGCGGGAGTGGCTCCTACGAGCAGTACTTC. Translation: CASSLFGGSGSYEQYF.

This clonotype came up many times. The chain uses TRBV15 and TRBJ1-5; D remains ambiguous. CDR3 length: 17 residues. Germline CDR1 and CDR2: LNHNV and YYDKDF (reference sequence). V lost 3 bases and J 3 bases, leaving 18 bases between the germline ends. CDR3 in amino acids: CATSRDLGRLNNQPQHF. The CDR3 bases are TGTGCCACCAGCAGGGATCTAGGTCGGCTTAACAATCAGCCCCAGCATTTT.